These 21 T cell receptor beta chains came from one sample sequenced in a study of T-cell reconstitution after alpha-beta-depleted transplantation in children. Researchers prepared the TCRbeta library using unique molecular identifiers, the study reports. From the PCR reads, TCRdb called clonotypes with MiXCR, one entry per CDR3 protein. Of approximately 79,000 distinct CDR3 sequences in the sample, 15% to 20% were seen once. Material: PBMCs, mostly from graft donor cells, obtained 360 days after TCRalphabeta/CD19-depleted stem cell transplant. These receptors came from a male patient aged 2 to 9 who had a stem cell transplant for acute lymphoblastic leukemia, so the T cells may come from the graft donor.

V usage is TRBV7-9 and J usage is TRBJ2-1; D is unresolved. This CDR3 is built from 12 residues. Germline-derived CDR1 and CDR2 are SEHNR and FQNEAQ (reference sequence). Trimming took off 5 bases at V and 11 bases at J, with 13 bases between the two ends. DNA for the CDR3: TGTGCCAGCAGCCAGACCGCGCCGAAGCAGTTCTTC. Its protein product is CASSQTAPKQFF.

This clonotype occurred a few times. The chain has TRBV7-8 and TRBJ2-1; 9 bases are shared with TRBD2. V gave up 2 bases and J gave up 3 bases; unmatched junction bases: 14. Germline loops: CDR1 SGHVS, CDR2 FQNEAQ. This CDR3 has 19 amino acids. The CDR3 DNA reads as TGTGCCAGCAGCTTAAAGGGACTAGCCGAGGATTGGTTCTACAATGAGCAGTTCTTC. This translates into CASSLKGLAEDWFYNEQFF. Full variable domain (remainder filled in from reference TRBV7-8 and TRBJ2-1): GAGVSQSPRYKVAKRGQDVALRCDPISGHVSLFWYQQALGQGPEFLTYFQNEAQLDKSGLPSDRFFAERPEGSVSTLKIQRTQQEDSAVYLCASSLKGLAEDWFYNEQFFGPGTRLTVL.

This rearrangement joins TRBV6-5 to TRBJ2-1; D is tentatively TRBD1 or TRBD2 (6 bases each). V lost 0 bases to trimming and J lost 8 bases, with 14 bases between them. The CDR3 has 15 residues. Germline-derived CDR1 and CDR2 are MNHEY and SVGAGI. The CDR3, as DNA: TGTGCCAGCAGTTACTCGATGGGGGGCGGGCATGAGCAGTTCTTC. Protein: CASSYSMGGGHEQFF.

This clonotype was seen only a few times. V is TRBV5-1 and J is TRBJ2-7; D uncertain. CDR3 length: 12 amino acids. Germline V gene lookup returns CDR1 SGHRS and CDR2 YFSETQ. The V end was cut by 1 base, the J end by 5 bases, with 7 bases between. The CDR3 coding sequence is TGCGCCAGCAGCTTGATTGGGGACGAGCAGTACTTC. This sequence encodes CASSLIGDEQYF.

This clonotype is deemed medium-sized. The chain is built from TRBV12-3 or TRBV12-4 and TRBJ2-6; D uncertain. The CDR3 is 14 amino acids. V was clipped by 4 bases and J by 1 base, with 5 bases between them. CDR3: CASSYMSGANVLTF. The CDR3 nucleotides read TGTGCCAGCAGTTACATGTCTGGGGCCAACGTCCTGACTTTC.

This clonotype was detected only a few times. V gene TRBV29-1 combines with J gene TRBJ2-7; 8 bases fit TRBD1. Germline CDR1 and CDR2: SQVTM and ANQGSEA. The trim removed 4 bases at V and 3 bases at J, leaving 11 bases unmatched. This CDR3 has 15 amino acids. The chain's CDR3 is CSVAHRGIPLYEQYF. CDR3 in DNA: TGCAGCGTTGCCCACAGGGGGATCCCCCTCTACGAGCAGTACTTC.

The CDR3 region is CASSLGGAGANVLTF. The CDR3, as DNA: TGTGCCAGCAGCCTAGGGGGGGCTGGGGCCAACGTCCTGACTTTC. The J gene is TRBJ2-6, the V gene TRBV7-6; weak D call: TRBD2 (7 bases). The CDR3 has 15 residues. CDR1 is SGHVS, CDR2 FNYEAQ, per germline. Trimming took off 5 bases at V and 2 bases at J, with 10 bases between the two ends.

The chain recombines TRBV6-1 with TRBJ1-6; 8 positions agree with TRBD1. Germline lookup yields CDR1 MNHNS and CDR2 SASEGT. Germline trimming cut 5 bases from V and 5 bases from J; bases unmatched to any gene: 5. CDR3 length equals 15 residues. In nucleotides, the CDR3 is TGTGCCAGCAGTACCCGGACAGGGCATAATTCACCCCTCCACTTT. The encoded protein is CASSTRTGHNSPLHF.

In its sample, this clonotype was seen a few times. The J gene is TRBJ2-7, the V gene TRBV6-2 or TRBV6-3; D is possibly TRBD1 (5 bases). This CDR3 is 12 amino acids long. Trimming cost V 6 bases and J 5 bases, with 11 bases left between them. Per the germline V gene, CDR1 is MNHEY and CDR2 is SVGEGT. The CDR3 sequence: CASSLDRHEQYF. The CDR3 bases are TGTGCCAGCAGCCTAGACAGACACGAGCAGTACTTC.

This clonotype has ten or more counts. This chain uses TRBV6-5 with TRBJ2-6; D unresolved. There are 15 residues in the CDR3. Trimming cost V 1 base and J 0 bases, with 4 bases left between them. Germline CDR1 is MNHEY and CDR2 is SVGAGI. The CDR3 loop reads CASSYFRSGANVLTF. Here the CDR3 DNA reads TGTGCCAGCAGTTACTTTCGCTCTGGGGCCAACGTCCTGACTTTC.

The genes are TRBV10-3 and TRBJ2-7; no reliable D call. Germline V gene data show CDR1 as ENHRY and CDR2 as SYGVKD. This CDR3 is 12 amino acids long. With 3 bases removed from V and 2 bases from J, the gap between germline ends came to 5 bases. The chain's CDR3 is CAISDGPYEQYF. CDR3 sequence (DNA): TGTGCCATCAGTGACGGACCCTACGAGCAGTACTTC.

CDR3 nucleotides: TGTGCCAGCAGCTTAGTAAGGGTTCGGGCAGAGACCCAGTACTTC. Its translation: CASSLVRVRAETQYF. The J gene is TRBJ2-5, the V gene TRBV11-2; no clear D. Germline CDR1 and CDR2: SGHAT and FQNNGV. V was pared by 1 base and J by 4 bases, with 13 bases between. There are 15 residues in the CDR3.

The chain joins TRBV12-3 or TRBV12-4 to TRBJ2-7, with 9 bases lining up with TRBD2. This CDR3 has 15 amino acids. The V gene end was trimmed by 6 bases and the J gene end by 0 bases; junction bases not matched to a gene: 6. The CDR3 bases are TGTGCCAGCAGCCAACTAGCGGGCAACTCCTACGAGCAGTACTTC. Translating gives CASSQLAGNSYEQYF.

This clonotype was recorded a few times. In nucleotides, the CDR3 is TGTGCCAGCAGTGACATGGGGGACCTACAAGAGACCCAGTACTTC. Translation gives CASSDMGDLQETQYF. The V and J genes are TRBV25-1 and TRBJ2-5; D tentatively fits TRBD1 or TRBD2 (5 bases each). Trimming stripped 3 bases from V and 2 bases from J, with 13 bases between. This CDR3 has 15 amino acids. Per the germline V gene, CDR1 is MGHDK and CDR2 is SYGVNS.

In its sample, this clonotype was seen a few times. J is TRBJ1-1 and V is TRBV7-6; D is uncertain. V dropped 1 base and J dropped 0 bases, with 6 bases sitting between them. Germline CDR1 SGHVS, CDR2 FNYEAQ. CDR3 length equals 14 residues. CDR3 amino acids: CASSLDGVNTEAFF. Here the CDR3 DNA reads TGTGCCAGCAGCTTAGACGGGGTGAACACTGAAGCTTTCTTT.

The V gene is TRBV27, the J gene TRBJ2-7, with D perhaps matching TRBD2 (7 bases). Trimming removed 2 bases from V and 2 bases from J, with 19 bases in between. The CDR3 runs 17 residues. The germline gives CDR1 MNHEY, CDR2 SMNVEV (reference sequence). The CDR3 nucleotides are TGTGCCAGCAGTTTACGGGGGGACACAGCTTACCCCTACGAGCAGTACTTC. Translated: CASSLRGDTAYPYEQYF.

The V call is TRBV7-9, the J call TRBJ2-1; 11 bases map to TRBD2. CDR1 and CDR2 (germline): SEHNR, FQNEAQ (reference sequence). The CDR3 totals 16 residues. V lost 6 bases and J lost 0; bases outside the gene matches: 4. In DNA form, the CDR3 reads TGTGCCAGCAGGCCCACTAGCGGGAGCTCCTACAATGAGCAGTTCTTC. This translates into CASRPTSGSSYNEQFF.

The table lists this clonotype with a few counts. The chain carries TRBV7-2 and TRBJ2-2; D is possibly TRBD1 or TRBD2 (5 bases each). Trimming removed 5 bases at V and 9 bases at J, with 13 bases between. The CDR3 extends over 13 amino acids. Germline-derived CDR1 and CDR2 are SGHTA and FQGNSA. CDR3 loop: CASSRGRLWELFF. The DNA for the CDR3 is TGTGCCAGCAGCCGGGGCCGTCTTTGGGAGCTGTTTTTT. Complete variable domain (other parts from reference TRBV7-2 and TRBJ2-2): GAGVSQSPSNKVTEKGKDVELRCDPISGHTALYWYRQSLGQGLEFLIYFQGNSAPDKSGLPSDRFSAERTGGSVSTLTIQRTQQEDSAVYLCASSRGRLWELFFGEGSRLTVL.

This clonotype was found a few times. The rearrangement joins TRBV12-5 to TRBJ1-2; TRBD1 agrees at 9 bases. Germline-derived CDR1 and CDR2 are LGHNT and FRNRAP. The junction had 8 bases not matched to a gene; V was cut back by 5 bases and J by 7 bases. CDR3 length equals 14 residues. The CDR3 DNA is TGTGCTAGTGGTACAGGACAGGGGATCATTGGCTACACCTTC. This translates into CASGTGQGIIGYTF.

This clonotype was recorded a few times. The chain couples TRBV11-2 to TRBJ2-2; weak D call: TRBD2 (6 bases). V was pared by 2 bases and J by 3 bases, with 10 bases between. This CDR3 spans 15 amino acids. Germline-derived CDR1 and CDR2 are SGHAT and FQNNGV. The CDR3 loop reads CASSLPREDTGELFF. In DNA, the CDR3 is TGTGCCAGCAGCTTACCCAGGGAGGACACCGGGGAGCTGTTTTTT.

The chain employs TRBV3-1 and TRBJ2-1; 13 nucleotides agree with TRBD2. This CDR3 is 18 amino acids long. With V trimmed by 1 base and J by 4 bases, 7 bases remained unmatched. Germline lookup yields CDR1 LGHDT and CDR2 YNNKEL (reference sequence). CDR3 region: CASSQVGTSGKIYNEQFF. The CDR3 nucleotides read TGTGCCAGCAGCCAAGTGGGGACTAGCGGGAAAATTTACAATGAGCAGTTCTTC.